Listed below are T cell receptor beta chains from one sample, sequenced in a study of shared clonotypes between healthy human individuals. Some clones are missing from TCRdb's copy, which holds only in-frame ones; the method was immunoSEQ multiplex PCR. Of about 2 million clones listed, 90% to 95% are singletons. Sequencing used naive CD4+ T cells sorted from blood. The receptor source for this set is a man aged 18 to 30 in good health. The conserved cysteine and the conserved F or W are not part of the CDR3 here. Fields, in order: CDR3 protein, D gene, V gene, J gene. A D gene is named only where the DNA matches it firmly.

cdr3_aa: ASSLDRGHNSPLH
d_call: TRBD1
v_call: TRBV7-2
j_call: TRBJ1-6

cdr3_aa: ASSQDEGANNQPQH
d_call: TRBD1
v_call: TRBV4-2
j_call: TRBJ1-5

cdr3_aa: AWSGPNQPQH
d_call: NA
v_call: TRBV30
j_call: TRBJ1-5

cdr3_aa: ASSRTGTGLYEQY
d_call: TRBD1
v_call: TRBV6-5
j_call: TRBJ2-7

cdr3_aa: ASSRPLRGADGYT
d_call: NA
v_call: TRBV21-1
j_call: TRBJ1-2

cdr3_aa: ASSWTSGRDNEQF
d_call: TRBD2
v_call: TRBV6-5
j_call: TRBJ2-1

cdr3_aa: ASSQFTGELF
d_call: NA
v_call: TRBV6-5
j_call: TRBJ2-2

cdr3_aa: ASSAAGAHYGYT
d_call: NA
v_call: TRBV28
j_call: TRBJ1-2

cdr3_aa: ASTPTMSATEAF
d_call: NA
v_call: TRBV28
j_call: TRBJ1-1

cdr3_aa: AISEFPALDTGELF
d_call: NA
v_call: TRBV10-3
j_call: TRBJ2-2

cdr3_aa: ASSQAKRQGRTEAF
d_call: TRBD1
v_call: TRBV4-1
j_call: TRBJ1-1

cdr3_aa: ASSINGLQETQY
d_call: NA
v_call: TRBV19
j_call: TRBJ2-5

cdr3_aa: ASSFGQGGPTEAF
d_call: NA
v_call: TRBV5-1
j_call: TRBJ1-1

cdr3_aa: ASSPRQPTDTQY
d_call: NA
v_call: TRBV5-1
j_call: TRBJ2-3

cdr3_aa: ATSSDWTGINSPLH
d_call: TRBD1
v_call: TRBV15
j_call: TRBJ1-6

cdr3_aa: ASSVTGLNSPLH
d_call: NA
v_call: TRBV9
j_call: TRBJ1-6

cdr3_aa: ASSPTPQGAIDGYT
d_call: TRBD1
v_call: TRBV18
j_call: TRBJ1-2

cdr3_aa: ASSSSWGIYEQY
d_call: NA
v_call: TRBV7-9
j_call: TRBJ2-7

cdr3_aa: ASSGIGRDEKLF
d_call: NA
v_call: TRBV2
j_call: TRBJ1-4

cdr3_aa: SVQTGGSEAF
d_call: TRBD1
v_call: TRBV29-1
j_call: TRBJ1-1

cdr3_aa: ASSGRDYYNEQF
d_call: TRBD2
v_call: TRBV9
j_call: TRBJ2-1

cdr3_aa: ASSPNGGSGGTEAF
d_call: NA
v_call: TRBV19
j_call: TRBJ1-1

cdr3_aa: ASSLSVDRAGTEAF
d_call: TRBD1
v_call: TRBV10-2
j_call: TRBJ1-1

cdr3_aa: ASSAQGGSGPQH
d_call: TRBD1
v_call: TRBV2
j_call: TRBJ1-5